This TCR beta chain was sequenced for a study of blood T cells in healthy people across ages. Study observations and caveats: The lack of PBMC sorting stopped any conclusive naive versus antigen-experienced comparison. Long-lived and aged donors differed, with more naive CD4+ cells and higher diversity in the long-lived.

This clonotype appeared a few times. Its antigen is unknown. The draw of peripheral blood yielded 8.5 to 10 milliliters from each donor. CDR1 is SGHRS and CDR2 is YFSETQ in the germline V gene. The CDR3 is 17 residues long. V lost 0 bases to trimming and J lost 7 bases, with 23 bases between them. PCR was performed a second time for about 6 to 12 cycles using a sample-barcoded 5' primer and a J-beta primer mix. TCRdb used MiXCR to reprocess the 5' RACE reads, holding one entry per CDR3 protein. The data hold 850,000 to 950,000 distinct CDR3 sequences, with under 35% observed a single time. This clonotype was sampled from a woman aged 80 or over in good health. The V and J genes are TRBV5-1 and TRBJ2-7, with a weak D call TRBD2 (6 bases). The sample comprised blood. CDR3: CASSLAPYGGLGNEQYF. In nucleotides, the CDR3 is TGCGCCAGCAGCTTGGCCCCCTATGGGGGGTTAGGGAATGAGCAGTACTTC.